This T cell receptor (beta chain) was retrieved from a study of blood T cells in healthy people across ages (dated by TCRdb to 2015 to 2017). General notes on the study: In model experiments, roughly one uniquely barcoded TCR beta cDNA molecule per two T cells was captured by template switching. To track age-related changes in TCR beta repertoire diversity, the study relied on deep sequencing normalized with unique cDNA molecular identifiers. Donors were grouped into four age groups: young (average about 15 years), middle-aged (around 39), aged (around 60) and long-lived (around 80). Donors of different ages were randomly distributed across sequencing lanes to avoid experimental bias. Two additional independent replicas of 1 million unique cDNA reads from the same blood draw were analyzed for two donors (one aged 18 to 30 and one aged 80 or older).

Study-wide findings and limitations: Observed TCR beta diversity per million T cells fell roughly linearly with age, and a significant reduction was already apparent by age around 39. The long-lived group showed more naive CD4+ T cells, fewer expanded clones and increased TCR diversity than the aged group, suggesting age selection. Bulk unsorted PBMC profiling prevented conclusive comparison of naive and antigen-experienced compartments. The percentage of naive T cells measured by flow cytometry correlated strongly with observed TCR beta diversity. Donor CMV infection status was unknown, potentially confounding age-related changes in expanded clonotypes. Total diversity estimates from one million sequenced T cells were considered lower bounds and underestimates.

The roughly 39 donors, aged about 6 to 95 years, were systemically healthy Caucasian individuals from Russia. Each donor gave ten milliliters of peripheral blood, drawn into EDTA-treated Vacutainer tubes. PBMCs were isolated by Ficoll-Paque density-gradient centrifugation, with at least 7 million obtained per sample. Trizol reagent was used to extract total RNA from PBMCs, with at least 5.5 micrograms per sample. For every donor, an aliquot of PBMCs went through flow cytometry to measure the percentages of naive CD45RAhigh/CD27high T cells. As for this clonotype: Its antigen target is currently unknown. Base qualities are not provided; no much larger clone lies one nucleotide away.

Trimming costs V 0 bases and J 12 bases, and their ends lie 9 bases apart. From its cysteine to its phenylalanine, the CDR3 spans 13 amino acids. Only the CDR3 region is kept as DNA, spanning 39 bases read in frame from base 1. CDR1 and CDR2, per the germline V gene, are MNHNS and SASEGT. The library was made by 5' RACE. Sequencer: Illumina HiSeq 2500. The second PCR ran for about 7 to 11 cycles and used a J-beta primer mix along with a sample-barcoded 5' primer. Each TCR beta cDNA molecule received a unique molecular identifier from a template-switch 5' adaptor carrying 12 random nucleotides. Each sample yielded at least 3 million CDR3-containing paired-end reads. All of the RNA was converted into first-strand cDNA using the Mint cDNA synthesis kit, with a TRBC-specific oligonucleotide serving as the primer. Following uracil-DNA glycosylase treatment, a first 18-cycle PCR with universal primers M1SS and BC2_uni_R was performed on all cDNA. Per the source publication's procedure: For normalization, 1 million high-quality reads were randomly selected from each sample, with every read carrying a distinct molecular identifier. Reads with shared molecular identifiers were discarded instead of being binned into consensus sequences. MiTCR, set to a Q25 quality threshold and the strictest error-elimination algorithm, was used for CDR3 identification, clonotype clustering and error correction. A nonparametric unseen species model with Euler transformation was used to estimate lower-bound total TCR beta diversity. TCRdb reworked the public reads: Q25 trimming with fastp, MiXCR clone assembly, productive beta chains retained. Here each entry gathers all rows of one CDR3 protein and keeps the most common genes and DNA. These V and J calls derive from TCRdb rather than the authors' analysis. Within this sample are under 2,000,000 distinct CDR3 sequences, with approximately 50% of them counted one time only. The top ten constitute less than 2.5% of the sample.

The rearranged chain carries TRBV6-1 and TRBJ1-6, with the identity of the D gene unclear. The receptor's source is a middle-aged woman in good health. What was sequenced was blood. The sequenced DNA is TGTGCCAGCAGTGAAGCGCCCACTCTACCCCTCCACTTT. Its translation is CASSEAPTLPLHF.